The 8 T cell receptor beta chains listed next were all sequenced from one sample in a study of cytomegalovirus exposure and HLA in healthy donors. Assay: immunoSEQ multiplex PCR; the TCRdb copy retains only in-frame clones and omits some. The sample contains about 73,000 clones, roughly 94% of which appear only once. The sample comprised PBMCs. All receptors come from a woman aged 18-29 years in good health and CMV-seropositive.

Here the CDR3 DNA reads TGCAGCGTTGATTTTGTAGGACAAGGTTGGAACTATGGCTACACCTTC. Its protein product is CSVDFVGQGWNYGYTF. V is TRBV29-1 and J is TRBJ1-2; a weak D match, TRBD1 (5 bases). The germline V and J ends were trimmed by 3 bases and 2 bases, with 19 bases remaining between them. Germline V CDR1 and CDR2: SQVTM, ANQGSEA. This CDR3 has 16 amino acids.

The chain carries TRBV27 and TRBJ1-4; maybe TRBD1 (5 bases). The V gene lost 6 bases and the J gene lost 11 bases, with 13 bases spanning the gap. The germline gives CDR1 MNHEY, CDR2 SMNVEV (reference sequence). The CDR3 is 12 residues long. CDR3 in amino acids: CASRTSKGKLFF. The CDR3, as DNA: TGTGCCAGCAGAACATCCAAGGGGAAACTGTTTTTT.

The chain carries TRBV29-1 and TRBJ2-7, with D hard to call. Germline loops: CDR1 SQVTM, CDR2 ANQGSEA. The CDR3 is 12 amino acids. Trimming removed 4 bases from V and 2 bases from J, with 9 bases in between. The CDR3 sequence: CSVGAATYEQYF. The CDR3 DNA reads TGCAGCGTTGGGGCAGCAACCTACGAGCAGTACTTC.

The chain is built from TRBV28 and TRBJ2-7; the D gene is possibly TRBD1 (7 bases). Germline V gene lookup returns CDR1 MDHEN and CDR2 SYDVKM. The CDR3 is 15 residues long. V lost 6 bases to trimming and J lost 5 bases, with 20 bases between them. The CDR3 here is CASRIGGGGRDEQYF. In DNA, the CDR3 is TGTGCCAGCAGAATCGGAGGGGGCGGTCGGGACGAGCAGTACTTC.

This clone was detected only once. The chain uses TRBV9 and TRBJ1-1; maybe TRBD1 (5 bases). CDR1 and CDR2 from the germline V gene are SGDLS and YYNGEE. The CDR3 runs 13 residues. V was cut by 4 bases and J by 3 bases, with 10 bases left in between. CDR3 protein: CASSRGSYTEAFF. CDR3 bases: TGTGCCAGCAGCCGGGGGTCGTACACTGAAGCTTTCTTT.

V gene TRBV28 combines with J gene TRBJ2-1, with 7 positions matching TRBD2. This CDR3 contains 16 residues. V trimming: 7 bases; J trimming: 4 bases; junction bases outside the gene matches: 13. The V gene's germline CDR1 is MDHEN and CDR2 SYDVKM. In nucleotides, the CDR3 is TGTGCCAGCACCAAATTGCCGCTAGCGGTTTACAATGAGCAGTTCTTC. Its protein is CASTKLPLAVYNEQFF.

The V and J genes are TRBV5-3 and TRBJ2-5, with a possible D match to TRBD2 (6 bases). TRBV5-3 is recorded as an ORF, its role being uncertain. V gave up 0 bases and J gave up 0 bases, with 15 bases separating them. The CDR3 totals 17 residues. The CDR3 sequence is CARSLGAKRADQETQYF. CDR3 sequence (DNA): TGTGCCAGAAGCTTGGGGGCAAAGCGGGCCGACCAAGAGACCCAGTACTTC.

J is TRBJ1-2 and V is TRBV5-6; 7 bases map to TRBD1. The V segment lost 1 base and the J segment 7 bases; nucleotides outside the gene matches: 7. CDR1 SGHDT and CDR2 YYEEEE come from the germline V gene. This CDR3 has 14 residues. The CDR3 DNA follows: TGTGCCAGCAGCTTGACGGCAGGGGGGAGTGGCTACACCTTC. Translated: CASSLTAGGSGYTF.